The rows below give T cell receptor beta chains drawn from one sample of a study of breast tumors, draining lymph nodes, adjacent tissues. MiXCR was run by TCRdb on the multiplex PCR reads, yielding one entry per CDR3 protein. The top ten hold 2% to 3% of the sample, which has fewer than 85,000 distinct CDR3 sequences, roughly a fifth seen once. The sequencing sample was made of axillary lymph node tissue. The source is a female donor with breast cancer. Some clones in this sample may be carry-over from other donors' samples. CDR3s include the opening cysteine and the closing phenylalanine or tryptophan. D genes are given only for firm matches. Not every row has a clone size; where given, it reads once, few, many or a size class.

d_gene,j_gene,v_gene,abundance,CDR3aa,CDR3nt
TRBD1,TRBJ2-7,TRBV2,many,CASKNRGARGYF,TGTGCCAGCAAGAACAGGGGGGCAAGGGGGTACTTC
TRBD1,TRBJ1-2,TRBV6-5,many,CASSYLDRGAGYTF,TGTGCCAGCAGTTACCTAGACAGGGGAGCTGGCTACACCTTC
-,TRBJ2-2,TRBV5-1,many,CASSLWPPPNTGELFF,TGCGCCAGCAGCTTGTGGCCACCACCGAACACCGGGGAGCTGTTTTTT
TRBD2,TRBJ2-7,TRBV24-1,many,CATSDGGVWYEQYF,TGTGCCACCAGTGATGGGGGGGTGTGGTACGAGCAGTACTTC
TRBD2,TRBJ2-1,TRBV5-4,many,CASSFERELEQFF,TGTGCCAGCAGCTTTGAGCGGGAGCTAGAGCAGTTCTTC
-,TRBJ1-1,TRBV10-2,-,CASSAGRMRMNTEAFF,TGCGCCAGCAGTGCGGGGAGAATGCGGATGAACACTGAAGCTTTCTTT
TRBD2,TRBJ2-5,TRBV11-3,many,CASSISGLYETQYF,TGTGCCAGCAGCATTAGCGGGCTTTATGAGACCCAGTACTTC
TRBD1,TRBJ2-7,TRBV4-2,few,CAGSQDRQGFNFQYF,TGTGCCGGCAGCCAAGATCGACAGGGATTTAACTTTCAGTACTTC
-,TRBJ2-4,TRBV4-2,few,CASSQEGQLAKNIQYF,TGTGCCAGCAGCCAAGAAGGGCAGCTAGCCAAAAACATTCAGTACTTC
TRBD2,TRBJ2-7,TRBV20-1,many,CSARDRREGSNEQYF,TGCAGTGCTAGAGATCGGCGGGAGGGTAGCAACGAGCAGTACTTC
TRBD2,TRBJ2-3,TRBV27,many,CASSLSGRADTQYF,TGTGCCAGCAGTTTGAGCGGGAGAGCAGATACGCAGTATTTT
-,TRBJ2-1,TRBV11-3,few,CASSLEGGSYNEQFF,TGTGCCAGCAGCTTAGAAGGCGGGTCCTACAATGAGCAGTTCTTC
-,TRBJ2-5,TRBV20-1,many,CSARARDGETQYF,TGCAGTGCTAGAGCCAGGGACGGAGAGACCCAGTACTTC
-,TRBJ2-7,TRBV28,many,CASSPERYEQYF,TGTGCCAGCAGTCCTGAGCGCTACGAGCAGTACTTC
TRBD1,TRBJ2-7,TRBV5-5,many,CASSWTGGLYEQYF,TGTGCCAGCAGCTGGACAGGGGGGCTCTACGAGCAGTACTTC
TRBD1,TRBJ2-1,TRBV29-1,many,CSVGRGHGGNEQFF,TGCAGCGTAGGCAGGGGGCATGGGGGCAATGAGCAGTTCTTC
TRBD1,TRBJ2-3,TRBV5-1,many,CASSLMDRGRPDTQYF,TGCGCCAGCAGCTTGATGGACAGGGGGCGTCCAGATACGCAGTATTTT
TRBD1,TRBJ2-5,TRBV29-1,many,CSVEEGTGQETQYF,TGCAGCGTTGAAGAAGGGACAGGTCAAGAGACCCAGTACTTC
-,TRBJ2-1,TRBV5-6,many,CASSPWTIAAYNEQFF,TGTGCCAGCAGCCCCTGGACAATCGCGGCCTACAATGAGCAGTTCTTC
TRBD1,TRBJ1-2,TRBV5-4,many,CASSLTGGDGYTF,TGTGCCAGCAGCTTGACAGGGGGCGATGGCTACACCTTC
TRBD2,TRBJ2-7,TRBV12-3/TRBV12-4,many,CASSYVWGGQEQYF,TGTGCCAGCAGTTATGTATGGGGGGGTCAGGAGCAGTACTTC
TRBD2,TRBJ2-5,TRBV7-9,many,CASSQGLGAGGETQYF,TGTGCCAGCAGTCAAGGCCTGGGGGCGGGAGGAGAGACCCAGTACTTC
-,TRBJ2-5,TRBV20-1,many,CSAGRRGRRETQYF,TGCAGTGCGGGGAGACGCGGCCGGCGAGAGACCCAGTACTTC
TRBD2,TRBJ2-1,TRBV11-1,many,CASSKAGGDPDEQFF,TGTGCCAGCAGCAAAGCGGGAGGGGACCCAGATGAGCAGTTCTTC
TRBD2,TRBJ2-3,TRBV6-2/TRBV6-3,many,CASSYYAGGSTDTQYF,TGTGCCAGCAGTTACTACGCGGGAGGGAGCACAGATACGCAGTATTTT
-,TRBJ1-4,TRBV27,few,CASSSRQLKEKLFF,TGTGCCAGCAGTTCTCGACAGTTGAAGGAAAAACTGTTTTTT
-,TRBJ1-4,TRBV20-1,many,CSVPRTGTTNEKLFF,TGCAGTGTCCCTCGGACGGGGACAACTAATGAAAAACTGTTTTTT
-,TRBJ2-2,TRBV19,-,CASSGHRVGTGELFF,TGTGCCAGTAGTGGACACAGGGTTGGCACCGGGGAGCTGTTTTTT
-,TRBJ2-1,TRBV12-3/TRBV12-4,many,CASSPKPSGQFF,TGTGCCAGCAGCCCCAAGCCGTCCGGGCAGTTCTTC
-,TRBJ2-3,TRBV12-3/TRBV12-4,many,CASSWSGGADTQYF,TGTGCCAGCAGTTGGAGTGGGGGCGCAGATACGCAGTATTTT
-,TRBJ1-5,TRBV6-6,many,CASTQAGDRLEPQHF,TGTGCCAGCACCCAAGCGGGAGACAGGTTGGAGCCCCAGCATTTT
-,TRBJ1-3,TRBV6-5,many,CASRRLIDSGNTIYF,TGTGCCAGCAGGCGCCTTATAGACTCTGGAAACACCATATATTTT
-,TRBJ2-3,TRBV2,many,CASGTSTDTQYF,TGTGCCAGCGGGACTAGCACAGATACGCAGTATTTT
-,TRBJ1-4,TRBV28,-,CASSFVVRTYEKLFF,TGTGCCAGCAGTTTCGTGGTCAGGACCTATGAAAAACTGTTTTTT
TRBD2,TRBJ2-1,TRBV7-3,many,CASSLSGSEQFF,TGTGCCAGCAGCTTAAGCGGGAGTGAGCAGTTCTTC
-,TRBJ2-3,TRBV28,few,CASIWAGSTDTQYF,TGTGCCAGCATCTGGGCGGGGAGCACAGATACGCAGTATTTT
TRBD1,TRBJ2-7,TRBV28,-,CASRGQVPEQYF,TGTGCCAGCAGAGGACAGGTTCCCGAGCAGTACTTC
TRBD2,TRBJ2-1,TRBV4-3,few,CASSQDLRAGGMRGNEQFF,TGCGCCAGCAGCCAAGATCTAAGGGCGGGAGGGATGAGGGGCAATGAGCAGTTCTTC
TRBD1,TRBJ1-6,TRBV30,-,CAWRGVDRDNSPLHF,TGTGCCTGGAGAGGGGTTGACAGGGATAATTCACCCCTCCACTTT
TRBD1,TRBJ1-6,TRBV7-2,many,CASNPDRGNSPLHF,TGTGCCAGCAACCCGGACAGGGGCAATTCACCCCTCCACTTT
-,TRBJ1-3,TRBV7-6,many,CASSLVGGVGNTIYF,TGTGCCAGCAGCTTAGTCGGGGGAGTTGGAAACACCATATATTTT
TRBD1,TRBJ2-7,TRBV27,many,CASSPGTGISYEQYF,TGTGCCAGCAGTCCAGGGACAGGCATCTCCTACGAGCAGTACTTC
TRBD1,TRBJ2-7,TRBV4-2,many,CASSQTGTGAYEQYF,TGTGCCAGCAGCCAAACCGGGACAGGGGCATACGAGCAGTACTTC
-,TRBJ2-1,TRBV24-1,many,CATSETTGQGKGRVAGTEQFF,TGTGCCACCAGTGAGACCACGGGACAGGGAAAAGGGAGAGTAGCGGGAACTGAGCAGTTCTTC
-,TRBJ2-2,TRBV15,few,CATSRGQTNTGELFF,TGTGCCACCAGCCGCGGACAGACGAACACCGGGGAGCTGTTTTTT
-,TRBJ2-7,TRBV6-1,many,CASSEDGSGSYEQYF,TGTGCCAGCAGTGAAGATGGTAGCGGTTCCTACGAGCAGTACTTC